These 27 T cell receptor beta chains share one sample of origin, sequenced in a study of cytomegalovirus exposure and HLA in healthy donors. Some clones are missing from TCRdb's copy, which holds only in-frame ones; the method was immunoSEQ multiplex PCR. Counted here are around 170,000 clones, about 85% occurring once; the ten biggest clones make up more than 15%. Specimen: PBMCs. All receptors derive from a young man in good health and CMV-seropositive.

This rearrangement joins TRBV28 to TRBJ1-5; 8 bases line up with TRBD1. The trim removed 5 bases at V and 4 bases at J, leaving 7 bases unmatched. Germline V gene data show CDR1 as MDHEN and CDR2 as SYDVKM. This CDR3 contains 15 residues. Written as DNA, the CDR3 is TGTGCCAGCAGTACTCTTGGACAGGGAAATCAGCCCCAGCATTTT. It specifies CASSTLGQGNQPQHF.

CDR3 loop: CASSLEGPGNIDEQFF. In DNA, the CDR3 is TGCGCCAGCAGCTTGGAGGGGCCAGGGAATATCGATGAGCAGTTCTTC. The chain joins TRBV5-1 to TRBJ2-1; TRBD1 might be the D (5 bases). V dropped 0 bases and J dropped 8 bases, with 18 bases sitting between them. CDR1 SGHRS and CDR2 YFSETQ come from the germline V gene. The CDR3 consists of 16 residues. The whole variable domain, remainder taken from reference TRBV5-1 and TRBJ2-1, is KAGVTQTPRYLIKTRGQQVTLSCSPISGHRSVSWYQQTPGQGLQFLFEYFSETQRNKGNFPGRFSGRQFSNSRSEMNVSTLELGDSALYLCASSLEGPGNIDEQFFGPGTRLTVL.

V gene TRBV27 combines with J gene TRBJ2-3, with a tentative D call TRBD2 (7 bases). Germline assignment: CDR1 MNHEY and CDR2 SMNVEV (reference sequence). Trimming stripped 7 bases from V and 5 bases from J, with 22 bases between. The CDR3 is made up of 16 amino acids. The chain's CDR3 is CASTLYAGAGKDTQYF. The DNA for the CDR3 is TGTGCCAGCACCCTCTATGCGGGGGCCGGGAAAGATACGCAGTATTTT.

The V call is TRBV7-2, the J call TRBJ2-7; TRBD1 matches at 7 bases. V trimming: 6 bases; J trimming: 0 bases; junction bases outside the gene matches: 5. CDR1 is SGHTA and CDR2 is FQGNSA in the germline V gene. This CDR3 spans 14 amino acids. CDR3 in amino acids: CASSPGQASYEQYF. As DNA, the CDR3 is TGTGCCAGCAGTCCCGGACAGGCCTCCTACGAGCAGTACTTC.

V and J are TRBV7-9 and TRBJ2-3, with 14 bases that match TRBD2. Germline CDR1 reads SEHNR; CDR2 reads FQNEAQ (reference sequence). V dropped 3 bases and J dropped 6; count of bases not matched to a gene: 2. The CDR3 loop spans 15 amino acids. DNA of the CDR3: TGTGCCAGCAGCTTGGGACTAGCGGGAGTGGATACGCAGTATTTT. It yields the protein CASSLGLAGVDTQYF.

The genes are TRBV11-2 and TRBJ2-7, with 7 bases fitting TRBD2. The CDR3 contains 13 residues. The germline gives CDR1 SGHAT, CDR2 FQNNGV. Trimming removed 0 bases from V and 6 bases from J; junction bases left unmatched: 2. As DNA, the CDR3 is TGTGCCAGCAGCTTAGACAGGGAGGGCGAGCAGTACTTC. Protein sequence: CASSLDREGEQYF.

The chain recombines TRBV10-1 with TRBJ2-7; TRBD1 aligns across 7 bases. Trimming took 2 bases from V and 4 from J; bases not matched to a gene: 8. Germline CDR1 WNHNN, CDR2 SYGVQD (reference sequence). The CDR3 totals 15 residues. The CDR3, as DNA: TGCGCCAGCAGTGAGGCCGGGACAGCGCTTTACGAGCAGTACTTC. Its translation: CASSEAGTALYEQYF.

The sample holds a few counts of this clone. The chain has TRBV27 and TRBJ1-2; tentatively, D is TRBD1 (5 bases). This CDR3 contains 12 residues. Per the germline V gene, CDR1 is MNHEY and CDR2 is SMNVEV (reference sequence). Trimming stripped 6 bases from V and 7 bases from J, with 12 bases between. DNA for the CDR3: TGTGCCAGCAGCACGGGGGAAGGTGGCTACACCTTC. Its protein product is CASSTGEGGYTF.

V is TRBV10-2 and J is TRBJ2-3; weak D call: TRBD1 (7 bases). Trimming stripped 10 bases from V and 6 bases from J, with 17 bases between. The CDR3 is made up of 13 amino acids. Per germline, CDR1 WSHSY and CDR2 SAAADI. The CDR3 DNA reads TGCGCCACCGCCGGAGGGGGCATGGATACGCAGTATTTT. This encodes CATAGGGMDTQYF.

The rearrangement uses TRBV6-5 and TRBJ1-2, with a possible D match to TRBD1 (5 bases). This CDR3 region has 14 residues. The ends were cut back, 0 bases at V and 7 bases at J, with 12 bases in the middle. Germline CDR1 and CDR2: MNHEY and SVGAGI. The CDR3 sequence is CASSYSTLGGGYTF. CDR3 nucleotide sequence: TGTGCCAGCAGTTACTCGACTCTGGGGGGTGGCTACACCTTC.

The rearrangement uses TRBV7-9 and TRBJ2-1; 7 nucleotides align to TRBD2. J lost 6 bases, V lost 1 base, and 3 bases had no gene match. Germline CDR1 is SEHNR and CDR2 is FQNEAQ (reference sequence). The CDR3 totals 14 residues. The CDR3 sequence is CASSLGLAPNEQFF. As DNA, the CDR3 is TGTGCCAGCAGCTTAGGACTAGCTCCCAATGAGCAGTTCTTC. Together with reference TRBV7-9 and TRBJ2-1, the CDR3 gives the full variable domain: DTGVSQNPRHKITKRGQNVTFRCDPISEHNRLYWYRQTLGQGPEFLTYFQNEAQLEKSRLLSDRFSAERPKGSFSTLEIQRTEQGDSAMYLCASSLGLAPNEQFFGPGTRLTVL.

The V and J genes are TRBV2 and TRBJ2-7; D might be TRBD2 (7 bases). Germline V lookup: CDR1 SNHLY, CDR2 FYNNEI. Deletions cut 10 bases from V and 3 bases from J, with 19 bases between. The CDR3 runs 14 residues. The DNA of the CDR3 is TGTGCCATCAATCGGGGGGCAGGAATCTACGAGCAGTACTTC. Translating gives CAINRGAGIYEQYF.

The chain links TRBV6-1 to TRBJ1-1; D is undetermined. V gave up 3 bases and J gave up 0 bases, with 14 bases separating them. Germline-derived CDR1 and CDR2 are MNHNS and SASEGT. The CDR3 sequence is 16 residues long. CDR3 DNA: TGTGCCAGCAGTGACCCCCGGACTGCAATGAACACTGAAGCTTTCTTT. As protein: CASSDPRTAMNTEAFF.

V is TRBV4-1 and J is TRBJ2-3, with 7 bases lining up with TRBD1. The CDR3 runs 14 residues. Looked up from germline, CDR1 is MGHRA and CDR2 is YSYEKL. Trimming at V came to 2 bases and at J to 5 bases, leaving 4 bases not matched to a gene. CDR3 DNA sequence: TGCGCCAGCAGCCAACCGACAGGGATAGATACGCAGTATTTT. This codes for CASSQPTGIDTQYF.

The chain uses TRBV9 and TRBJ1-1, with a tentative D call TRBD1 (6 bases). The CDR3 runs to 13 residues. Germline V lookup: CDR1 SGDLS, CDR2 YYNGEE. The germline V and J ends were trimmed by 4 bases and 5 bases, with 12 bases remaining between them. The CDR3 loop reads CASSSTGTTEAFF. CDR3 coding DNA: TGTGCCAGCAGCTCTACAGGGACGACTGAAGCTTTCTTT.

This chain links TRBV30 with TRBJ1-5; TRBD1 aligns across 11 bases. The ends lost 7 bases at V and 1 base at J; junction bases unmatched: 12. CDR3 length: 17 amino acids. CDR1 is GTSNPN, CDR2 SVGIG, per germline (reference sequence). The CDR3 region is CAFSLRDRGSSNQPQHF. The CDR3 nucleotides read TGTGCCTTTAGCCTCCGGGACAGGGGGTCGAGCAATCAGCCCCAGCATTTT.

This clone appeared a few times. This chain uses TRBV4-2 with TRBJ2-7; 7 nucleotides line up with TRBD1. CDR3 length: 14 residues. V dropped 0 bases and J dropped 6; count of bases not matched to a gene: 5. Germline V CDR1 and CDR2: LGHNA, YNFKEQ. The CDR3 loop is CASSQDRQGFEQYF. The CDR3 DNA sequence: TGTGCCAGCAGCCAAGACCGACAGGGCTTCGAGCAGTACTTC.

The chain has TRBV6-1 and TRBJ1-6; 8 nucleotides align to TRBD1. From germline, CDR1 is MNHNS and CDR2 SASEGT. The CDR3 spans 13 residues. V dropped 7 bases and J dropped 8; count of bases not matched to a gene: 4. Here the CDR3 DNA reads TGTGCCAGCACCGGGACAGGATATTCACCCCTCCACTTT. As protein: CASTGTGYSPLHF.

V and J are TRBV5-4 and TRBJ2-1; D unresolved. V lost 1 base and J lost 13, with 12 bases in between. This CDR3 is 12 amino acids long. Germline CDR1 is SGHNT and CDR2 is YYREEE (reference sequence). CDR3 DNA sequence: TGTGCCAGCAGCTTGTCTGGCGGTAAACAGTTCTTC. This encodes CASSLSGGKQFF.

The chain combines TRBV28 with TRBJ1-3; 7 bases agree with TRBD1. The CDR3 is 14 residues long. Per the germline V gene, CDR1 is MDHEN and CDR2 is SYDVKM. V lost 6 bases to trimming and J lost 4 bases; unmatched junction nucleotides: 6. The CDR3 is CASRPQGTGNTIYF. CDR3 DNA: TGTGCCAGCAGACCACAGGGGACCGGAAACACCATATATTTT.

This rearrangement joins TRBV6-4 to TRBJ2-3; perhaps TRBD2 as D (6 bases). Germline V gene sequence: CDR1 MRHNA, CDR2 SNTAGT. This CDR3 region has 14 residues. V lost 0 bases, J lost 9 bases, and 13 bases lay in between. This chain's CDR3 is CASSDSTEAGTQYF. The CDR3 nucleotides are TGTGCCAGCAGTGACTCCACCGAGGCGGGGACGCAGTATTTT.

The V and J genes are TRBV11-2 and TRBJ2-1, with 8 nucleotides matching TRBD2. The trim removed 3 bases at V and 7 bases at J, leaving 8 bases unmatched. Per the germline V gene, CDR1 is SGHAT and CDR2 is FQNNGV. This CDR3 has 15 residues. Here the CDR3 reads CASSFGRARVNEQFF. CDR3 bases: TGTGCCAGCAGCTTCGGGAGGGCCCGAGTAAATGAGCAGTTCTTC.

V gene TRBV2 combines with J gene TRBJ1-5, with TRBD1 identical over 7 bases. Germline assignment: CDR1 SNHLY and CDR2 FYNNEI. The J segment lost 1 base and the V segment lost 8 bases, leaving 2 bases of the junction unmatched. This CDR3 is built from 13 residues. The CDR3 DNA follows: TGTGCCAGCGGGACAGAAAGCAATCAGCCCCAGCATTTT. Translated, it gives CASGTESNQPQHF.

This chain connects TRBV6-6 to TRBJ2-7, with TRBD1 matching over 9 bases. The CDR3 length is 15 residues. The J segment lost 4 bases and the V segment lost 6 bases, leaving 10 bases of the junction unmatched. The germline V gene has CDR1 MNHNY and CDR2 SVGAGI (reference sequence). Written as DNA, the CDR3 is TGTGCCAGCAGACTACCGGGACAGGGAACTTACGAGCAGTACTTC. It specifies CASRLPGQGTYEQYF.

J is TRBJ1-1 and V is TRBV6-1; D call uncertain. The V end lost 6 bases, the J end lost 2 bases, and 10 bases lay between the germline ends. CDR1 and CDR2 from the germline V gene are MNHNS and SASEGT. This CDR3 has 13 residues. The CDR3 region has the DNA TGTGCCAGCAGGGGAGCCGTAAACACTGAAGCTTTCTTT. As protein: CASRGAVNTEAFF.

The V gene is TRBV18, the J gene TRBJ2-5; 12 bases match TRBD2. The germline V gene encodes CDR1 KGHSH and CDR2 LQKENI. The V segment lost 2 bases and the J segment 1 base; nucleotides outside the gene matches: 2. The CDR3 runs 16 residues. CDR3 nucleotides: TGTGCCAGCTCACCAGGACTAGCGGGGACCCAAGAGACCCAGTACTTC. Amino acid sequence: CASSPGLAGTQETQYF.

The chain links TRBV28 to TRBJ1-1; the D gene is possibly TRBD1 (5 bases). V was clipped by 10 bases and J by 9 bases, with 18 bases between them. The CDR3 loop spans 12 amino acids. The germline CDR1 and CDR2 sequences are MDHEN and SYDVKM. The CDR3 DNA reads TGTGCCACCACCAGAAGGGGCAGTAAAGCTTTCTTT. Translation: CATTRRGSKAFF. Looking up the rest from reference TRBV28 and TRBJ1-1 gives the full variable domain: DVKVTQSSRYLVKRTGEKVFLECVQDMDHENMFWYRQDPGLGLRLIYFSYDVKMKEKGDIPEGYSVSREKKERFSLILESASTNQTSMYLCATTRRGSKAFFGQGTRLTVV.